These 21 T cell receptor beta chains came from one sample sequenced in a study of blood T cell repertoires in COVID-19. The data were produced by immunoSEQ multiplex PCR, yet TCRdb's version contains in-frame clones alone and is incomplete. The sample shows a few hundred thousand clones, around 80% of them seen only once. The sequencing sample was made of PBMCs or T cells enriched from blood (not recorded which). These receptors were obtained from a man in his forties or fifties who had been exposed to COVID-19.

This clone is medium-sized. This chain joins TRBV4-2 and TRBJ2-2; TRBD1 matches 7 bases. This CDR3 region has 15 residues. V gave up 0 bases and J gave up 4 bases; unmatched junction bases: 2. In germline, CDR1 is LGHNA, CDR2 YNFKEQ. The chain's CDR3 is CASSQDPGGTGELFF. The CDR3 bases are TGTGCCAGCAGCCAAGATCCAGGGGGCACCGGGGAGCTGTTTTTT.

V gene TRBV12-3 or TRBV12-4 combines with J gene TRBJ1-4; D is ambiguous. The CDR3 contains 12 residues. V was cut by 2 bases and J by 8 bases, with 6 bases left in between. DNA for the CDR3: TGTGCCAGCAGTTTAACGGGAGAAAAACTGTTTTTT. This encodes CASSLTGEKLFF.

This chain connects TRBV3-1 (or the pseudogene TRBV3-2) to TRBJ2-7, with a weak D call TRBD2 (6 bases). Germline CDR1 is LGHDT and CDR2 is YNNKEL (reference sequence). CDR3 size: 13 residues. Trimming removed 5 bases from V and 4 bases from J, with 12 bases in between. The CDR3 coding sequence is TGTGCCAGCAGCGCCGCCGCGGGATACGAGCAGTACTTC. Encoded protein: CASSAAAGYEQYF.

V gene TRBV5-6 combines with J gene TRBJ2-1, with D unclear. The V gene lost 0 bases and the J gene lost 8 bases, with 6 bases spanning the gap. Per germline, CDR1 SGHDT and CDR2 YYEEEE. This CDR3 is built from 12 residues. The CDR3 region is CASSLAKHEQFF. In nucleotides, the CDR3 is TGTGCCAGCAGCTTGGCGAAGCATGAGCAGTTCTTC.

The chain uses TRBV19 and TRBJ2-3, with TRBD2 matching 9 bases. This CDR3 region has 15 residues. Germline CDR1 LNHDA, CDR2 SQIVND (reference sequence). The V segment lost 3 bases and the J segment 3 bases; nucleotides outside the gene matches: 4. CDR3 sequence: CASSMVAGVTDTQYF. CDR3 nucleotides: TGTGCCAGTAGTATGGTAGCGGGAGTGACAGATACGCAGTATTTT.

The chain employs TRBV11-3 and TRBJ2-7, with 8 bases that match TRBD1. V was clipped by 5 bases and J by 3 bases; unmatched bases: 12. The CDR3 loop spans 16 amino acids. Germline V CDR1 and CDR2: SGHNT, YENEEA. CDR3 sequence: CASSHTRTGIGYEQYF. As DNA, the CDR3 is TGTGCCAGCAGCCACACCAGGACAGGGATCGGCTACGAGCAGTACTTC.

V and J are TRBV7-8 and TRBJ1-2, with 8 bases matching TRBD1. Unmatched junction bases numbered 8, after V lost 10 bases and J lost 4 bases. There are 13 residues in the CDR3. Per the germline V gene, CDR1 is SGHVS and CDR2 is FQNEAQ. In nucleotides, the CDR3 is TGTGCCATCGCGGACAGGGTCGGCTATGGCTACACCTTC. It encodes CAIADRVGYGYTF.

The chain couples TRBV19 to TRBJ1-5; D gene uncertain. Trimming shortened V by 6 bases and J by 6 bases, and 21 bases separated the two germline ends. Germline values: CDR1 LNHDA, CDR2 SQIVND (reference sequence). This CDR3 spans 16 amino acids. In nucleotides, the CDR3 is TGTGCCAGTAGCAAACCCCAACGGGCGGGAAGTCAGCCCCAGCATTTT. Protein: CASSKPQRAGSQPQHF.

This sequence joins TRBV19 and TRBJ2-1; 11 bases fit TRBD2. Germline loops: CDR1 LNHDA, CDR2 SQIVND (reference sequence). The V segment lost 9 bases and the J segment 3 bases; nucleotides outside the gene matches: 10. The CDR3 is 16 amino acids. The CDR3 bases are TGTGCCAGCTCCGGTCTAGCGGGAGGACACTACAATGAGCAGTTCTTC. Translated: CASSGLAGGHYNEQFF. Filled out from reference TRBV19 and TRBJ2-1, the complete variable domain reads DGGITQSPKYLFRKEGQNVTLSCEQNLNHDAMYWYRQDPGQGLRLIYYSQIVNDFQKGDIAEGYSVSREKKESFPLTVTSAQKNPTAFYLCASSGLAGGHYNEQFFGPGTRLTVL.

The V and J genes are TRBV6-2 or TRBV6-3 and TRBJ2-1, with 10 bases that match TRBD2. CDR1 MNHEY and CDR2 SVGEGT come from the germline V gene. The length of the CDR3 is 15 residues. V lost 2 bases to trimming and J lost 9 bases; unmatched junction nucleotides: 7. DNA of the CDR3: TGTGCCAGCAGTTACAGGGCTAGCGGGAGAGGTGAGCAGTTCTTC. It yields the protein CASSYRASGRGEQFF.

The rearrangement links TRBV19 to TRBJ2-7; perhaps TRBD1 as D (5 bases). The germline gives CDR1 LNHDA, CDR2 SQIVND (reference sequence). With 4 bases removed from V and 2 bases from J, the gap between germline ends came to 15 bases. The CDR3 is 15 amino acids. For the CDR3, the DNA is TGTGCCAGTAGTAGAAGCTTGACAGCGCCCTACGAGCAGTACTTC. Residues: CASSRSLTAPYEQYF.

This chain links TRBV2 with TRBJ1-3; D is undetermined. The CDR3 contains 13 residues. V dropped 7 bases and J dropped 4 bases, with 11 bases sitting between them. Germline V gene data show CDR1 as SNHLY and CDR2 as FYNNEI. The CDR3: CASKPGVGNTIYF. The CDR3 DNA reads TGTGCCAGCAAGCCGGGAGTAGGAAACACCATATATTTT.

This chain joins TRBV30 and TRBJ2-3; TRBD2 agrees at 10 bases. The CDR3 has 15 amino acids. Germline CDR1 and CDR2: GTSNPN and SVGIG (reference sequence). Trimming at V came to 4 bases and at J to 0 bases, leaving 4 bases not matched to a gene. This CDR3 reads CAWTATSGSTDTQYF. In nucleotides, the CDR3 is TGTGCCTGGACCGCGACTAGCGGGAGCACAGATACGCAGTATTTT.

The genes are TRBV4-1 and TRBJ2-1; no clear D gene. The CDR3 is 15 amino acids. CDR1 and CDR2 (germline): MGHRA, YSYEKL. V was pared by 2 bases and J by 0 bases, with 8 bases between. The CDR3 region has the DNA TGCGCCAGCAGCCAAAGCCCGAGCTCCTACAATGAGCAGTTCTTC. Encoded protein: CASSQSPSSYNEQFF.

This clone was observed a handful of times. V and J are TRBV25-1 and TRBJ2-7, with 8 bases matching TRBD2. Trimming took 3 bases from V and 0 from J; bases not matched to a gene: 7. Germline V gene data show CDR1 as MGHDK and CDR2 as SYGVNS. CDR3 size: 16 residues. This chain's CDR3 is CASSELKSGSSYEQYF. The CDR3 DNA reads as TGTGCCAGCAGTGAGTTGAAAAGCGGGAGCTCCTACGAGCAGTACTTC.

This clone has just one count. V gene TRBV6-5 combines with J gene TRBJ1-2; TRBD1 agrees at 7 bases. V lost 8 bases and J lost 10; bases outside the gene matches: 19. From germline, CDR1 is MNHEY and CDR2 SVGAGI. The CDR3 covers 15 residues. CDR3 sequence (DNA): TGTGCCAGCGCCAATACCTTCCGGGACAGACCTTTCTACACCTTC. Its translation is CASANTFRDRPFYTF.

V is TRBV10-3 and J is TRBJ2-1; TRBD2 matches at 11 bases. V lost 2 bases and J lost 5; bases outside the gene matches: 5. Germline CDR1 and CDR2: ENHRY and SYGVKD. The CDR3 runs 16 residues. The chain's CDR3 is CAISERVAGGDNEQFF. The CDR3 coding sequence is TGTGCCATCAGTGAGAGGGTAGCGGGAGGGGACAATGAGCAGTTCTTC.

Comments on this clone: The junction departs from germline at one end; a sequencing error may be responsible. V is TRBV11-2 and J is TRBJ2-7, with TRBD1 matching over 9 bases. The CDR3 loop spans 16 amino acids. CDR1 and CDR2 from the germline V gene are SGHAT and FQNNGV. The CDR3: CASRRAGTGNSHEQYF. CDR3 bases: TGTGCCAGCAGACGAGCCGGGACAGGGAACTCCCACGAGCAGTACTTC. Full variable domain (remainder filled in from reference TRBV11-2 and TRBJ2-7): EAGVAQSPRYKIIEKRQSVAFWCNPISGHATLYWYQQILGQGPKLLIQFQNNGVVDDSQLPKDRFSAERLKGVDSTLKIQPAKLEDSAVYLCASRRAGTGNSHEQYFGPGTRLTVT.

This CDR3 is CASSYRGGYTF. The DNA for the CDR3 is TGTGCCAGCAGCTACAGGGGCGGCTACACCTTC. The chain has TRBV28 and TRBJ1-2; 7 bases are a match to TRBD1. V shed 6 bases, J shed 8 bases, and the junction held 3 bases outside the gene matches. Per germline, CDR1 MDHEN and CDR2 SYDVKM. This CDR3 spans 11 amino acids.

This CDR3 is CAGGTGDSPLHF. The CDR3 DNA reads TGTGCCGGAGGGACAGGGGATTCACCCCTCCACTTT. The rearrangement uses TRBV28 and TRBJ1-6, with 10 bases matching TRBD1. V was pared by 11 bases and J by 8 bases, with 3 bases of the junction left unmatched. This CDR3 is 12 amino acids long. Germline V gene data show CDR1 as MDHEN and CDR2 as SYDVKM.

The rearrangement uses TRBV28 and TRBJ2-5; 10 bases are a match to TRBD2. This CDR3 region has 14 residues. V shed 10 bases, J shed 3 bases, and the junction held 8 bases outside the gene matches. Germline values: CDR1 MDHEN, CDR2 SYDVKM. CDR3 nucleotide sequence: TGTGCCACCCGAGTAGGACTAGCGGAAGAGACCCAGTACTTC. This encodes CATRVGLAEETQYF.